Below, 21 T cell receptor beta chains from the same sample are listed, as sequenced in a study of identical twins (dated by TCRdb to about 2016). Library preparation used 5' RACE. Sequencing was performed on an Illumina HiSeq 2000. TCRdb reran the public reads through fastp at Q25 and MiXCR, keeping productive beta chains. Duplicate CDR3 protein sequences are folded into a single record with the most common DNA and genes. Recorded for this sample are some 210,000 distinct CDR3 sequences; about 16% of them occurred a single time. Together, the top ten hold around 40% of the sample. These data were also filed under a second study, of T cells expressing NK-cell markers.

The sequenced sample consisted of CD8+ T cells sorted from blood. The receptor source for this set is a woman aged 18-29 years in good health.

The chain links TRBV15 to TRBJ2-2, with D possibly matching TRBD2 (6 bases). The CDR3 is 15 residues long. In germline, CDR1 is LNHNV, CDR2 YYDKDF (reference sequence). Trimming took off 3 bases at V and 5 bases at J, with 13 bases between the two ends. For the CDR3, the DNA is TGTGCCACCAGCAGTCCAGGTGCGGGGACCGGGGAGCTGTTTTTT. It translates to CATSSPGAGTGELFF.

The V gene is TRBV7-9, the J gene TRBJ2-7, with a weak D call TRBD1 (6 bases). V was clipped by 0 bases and J by 4 bases, with 13 bases between them. Germline V CDR1 and CDR2: SEHNR, FQNEAQ (reference sequence). The CDR3 has 15 amino acids. CDR3 sequence reads: CASSLAVGTRYEQYF. In nucleotides, the CDR3 is TGTGCCAGCAGCTTAGCGGTAGGGACACGTTACGAGCAGTACTTC. The whole variable domain, filled in from reference TRBV7-9 and TRBJ2-7, reads DTGVSQNPRHKITKRGQNVTFRCDPISEHNRLYWYRQTLGQGPEFLTYFQNEAQLEKSRLLSDRFSAERPKGSFSTLEIQRTEQGDSAMYLCASSLAVGTRYEQYFGPGTRLTVT.

The CDR3 nucleotides are TGTGCCAGCAGCCCGGAAGGAGGTTATACCGTCTACGAGCAGTACTTC. This encodes CASSPEGGYTVYEQYF. The chain combines TRBV7-2 with TRBJ2-7, with D perhaps TRBD2 (5 bases). The V and J ends lost 5 bases and 3 bases respectively, with 20 bases between them. The germline gives CDR1 SGHTA, CDR2 FQGNSA. This CDR3 has 16 amino acids.

This clonotype was observed at least ten times. The chain joins TRBV19 to TRBJ1-1; no firm D call. Germline CDR1 is LNHDA and CDR2 is SQIVND (reference sequence). The CDR3 sequence is 15 residues long. Trimming took off 9 bases at V and 3 bases at J, with 20 bases between the two ends. The CDR3 DNA reads TGTGCCAGGCCTTCCGGGGTGAGGTATGACACTGAAGCTTTCTTT. Translated: CARPSGVRYDTEAFF.

The table lists this clonotype with many counts. The V and J genes are TRBV4-2 and TRBJ1-2; D not resolved. The CDR3 consists of 15 residues. CDR1 LGHNA and CDR2 YNFKEQ come from the germline V gene. Trimming cost V 4 bases and J 4 bases, with 16 bases left between them. CDR3 in amino acids: CASSPERDAGYGYTF. The DNA for the CDR3 is TGTGCCAGCAGCCCCGAGCGAGATGCGGGCTATGGCTACACCTTC.

This clonotype has just a few counts. This chain joins TRBV27 and TRBJ2-3; TRBD2 is a possible D gene (5 bases). The V gene lost 5 bases and the J gene lost 5 bases, with 17 bases spanning the gap. Germline V gene data show CDR1 as MNHEY and CDR2 as SMNVEV (reference sequence). CDR3 size: 15 residues. In DNA, the CDR3 is TGTGCCAGCAGTAACCCACTTAGTCGGGGAGATACGCAGTATTTT. It codes for CASSNPLSRGDTQYF.

This clonotype was detected only once. V usage is TRBV7-9 and J usage is TRBJ2-3; D is possibly TRBD1 (6 bases). This CDR3 is built from 16 residues. The germline V gene encodes CDR1 SEHNR and CDR2 FQNEAQ (reference sequence). Trimming removed 5 bases at V and 5 bases at J, with 20 bases between. The DNA of the CDR3 is TGTGCCAGCAGCACCCAGGAACACAGGGTCGAAGATACGCAGTATTTT. Protein sequence: CASSTQEHRVEDTQYF. Full variable domain (outside the CDR3, taken from reference TRBV7-9 and TRBJ2-3): DTGVSQNPRHKITKRGQNVTFRCDPISEHNRLYWYRQTLGQGPEFLTYFQNEAQLEKSRLLSDRFSAERPKGSFSTLEIQRTEQGDSAMYLCASSTQEHRVEDTQYFGPGTRLTVL.

This sequence joins TRBV3-1 and TRBJ1-1; D gene uncertain. Deletions cut 1 base from V and 8 bases from J, with 11 bases between. The germline gives CDR1 LGHDT, CDR2 YNNKEL (reference sequence). This CDR3 is 13 amino acids long. CDR3 amino acids: CASSQVRGREAFF. The CDR3 nucleotides are TGTGCCAGCAGCCAAGTTCGGGGAAGGGAAGCTTTCTTT.

In its sample, this clonotype was seen a few times. This chain links TRBV5-1 with TRBJ1-1; D call uncertain. Germline V gives CDR1 SGHRS, CDR2 YFSETQ. CDR3 length equals 13 residues. Trimming took 0 bases from V and 4 from J, leaving 7 bases between them. The CDR3 protein is CASSLAVGTEAFF. CDR3 nucleotides: TGCGCCAGCAGCTTGGCCGTGGGCACTGAAGCTTTCTTT.

This clonotype occurred a few times. This chain joins TRBV7-6 and TRBJ2-1; TRBD2 matches 7 bases. Germline loops: CDR1 SGHVS, CDR2 FNYEAQ. With 2 bases clipped from V and 6 bases from J, the junction kept 7 bases outside the gene matches. This CDR3 spans 15 amino acids. In DNA, the CDR3 is TGTGCCAGCAGCTTATGGGCGGGAGTAGGCAATGAGCAGTTCTTC. Its translation is CASSLWAGVGNEQFF. The complete variable domain, with remaining parts taken from reference TRBV7-6 and TRBJ2-1, reads GAGVSQSPRYKVTKRGQDVALRCDPISGHVSLYWYRQALGQGPEFLTYFNYEAQQDKSGLPNDRFSAERPEGSISTLTIQRTEQRDSAMYRCASSLWAGVGNEQFFGPGTRLTVL.

This clonotype was recorded at least ten times. The V call is TRBV11-2, the J call TRBJ2-1; D is unresolved. This CDR3 contains 12 residues. Germline V CDR1 and CDR2: SGHAT, FQNNGV. The germline V and J ends were trimmed by 3 bases and 7 bases, with 7 bases remaining between them. CDR3 sequence: CASSLGRNEQFF. The CDR3 bases are TGTGCCAGCAGCTTGGGAAGGAATGAGCAGTTCTTC.

This clonotype was observed a few times. This chain connects TRBV5-6 to TRBJ2-7; D ambiguous. The CDR3 has 13 amino acids. The germline V gene encodes CDR1 SGHDT and CDR2 YYEEEE. With 0 bases removed from V and 3 bases from J, the gap between germline ends came to 7 bases. This CDR3 is CASSLDYFYEQYF. DNA for the CDR3: TGTGCCAGCAGCTTGGACTATTTCTACGAGCAGTACTTC.

The V call is TRBV6-1, the J call TRBJ2-3, with D unclear. The CDR3 has 17 residues. Germline V CDR1 and CDR2: MNHNS, SASEGT. Trimming took 5 bases from V and 5 from J, leaving 23 bases between them. CDR3 amino acids: CASSPLYGVSDEDTQYF. Here the CDR3 DNA reads TGTGCCAGCAGTCCCCTTTATGGGGTATCCGACGAAGATACGCAGTATTTT.

This clonotype was counted between two and nine times. The chain uses TRBV25-1 and TRBJ2-5; 11 positions agree with TRBD1. The germline gives CDR1 MGHDK, CDR2 SYGVNS. The CDR3 has 15 residues. The junction had 6 bases not matched to a gene; V was cut back by 7 bases and J by 2 bases. The CDR3 here is CASTRRDRGQETQYF. CDR3 in DNA: TGTGCCAGCACCCGCCGGGACAGGGGGCAAGAGACCCAGTACTTC.

The rearrangement links TRBV2 to TRBJ1-1, with D unclear. The CDR3 runs to 13 residues. Germline V gene sequence: CDR1 SNHLY, CDR2 FYNNEI. Trimming left V 10 bases short and J 0 bases short, with 12 bases between. Here the CDR3 reads CATPSGVNTEAFF. The DNA for the CDR3 is TGTGCCACACCGTCGGGAGTGAACACTGAAGCTTTCTTT. The whole variable domain, filled in from reference TRBV2 and TRBJ1-1, reads EPEVTQTPSHQVTQMGQEVILRCVPISNHLYFYWYRQILGQKVEFLVSFYNNEISEKSEIFDDQFSVERPDGSNFTLKIRSTKLEDSAMYFCATPSGVNTEAFFGQGTRLTVV.

This clonotype was seen ten or more times. The chain couples TRBV29-1 to TRBJ2-7, with 9 bases that match TRBD1. The V segment lost 5 bases and the J segment 2 bases; nucleotides outside the gene matches: 4. Germline loops: CDR1 SQVTM, CDR2 ANQGSEA. CDR3 length equals 13 residues. The CDR3, as DNA: TGCAGCGTTAGGACAGGGGAGACCTACGAGCAGTACTTC. Its translation: CSVRTGETYEQYF.

The chain has TRBV7-3 and TRBJ2-3; no clear D gene. The V and J ends lost 1 base and 0 bases respectively, with 8 bases between them. The germline gives CDR1 SGHTA, CDR2 FQGTGA. The CDR3 has 15 amino acids. CDR3 residues: CASSLSGPSTDTQYF. The CDR3 bases are TGTGCCAGCAGCTTAAGTGGGCCTAGCACAGATACGCAGTATTTT.

The chain carries TRBV6-1 and TRBJ1-1, with D tentatively TRBD1 (5 bases). CDR1 MNHNS and CDR2 SASEGT come from the germline V gene. V was cut by 8 bases and J by 1 base, with 11 bases left in between. This CDR3 region has 13 residues. In nucleotides, the CDR3 is TGTGCCAGCGGGCTCGGGGCGAACACTGAAGCTTTCTTT. It codes for CASGLGANTEAFF.

This chain connects TRBV29-1 to TRBJ2-1, with D maybe TRBD2 (6 bases). The CDR3 has 13 amino acids. The germline V and J ends were trimmed by 1 base and 10 bases, with 14 bases remaining between them. Looked up from germline, CDR1 is SQVTM and CDR2 is ANQGSEA. The CDR3 here is CSVEGALRGEQFF. In nucleotides, the CDR3 is TGCAGCGTTGAAGGGGCACTCCGGGGGGAGCAGTTCTTC.

This clonotype was detected only a few times. The rearrangement uses TRBV29-1 and TRBJ1-2, with D perhaps matching TRBD1 (5 bases). CDR3 length equals 12 residues. In germline, CDR1 is SQVTM, CDR2 ANQGSEA. V was shortened by 3 bases and J by 6 bases, with 11 bases between the two germline ends. Written as DNA, the CDR3 is TGCAGCGTTGAGGCAGGGCGGGATGGCTACACCTTC. This encodes CSVEAGRDGYTF.

This clonotype has more than one count but fewer than ten. The V call is TRBV12-3 or TRBV12-4, the J call TRBJ2-1; 9 positions match TRBD2. The CDR3 has 16 amino acids. The junction had 2 bases not matched to a gene; V was cut back by 0 bases and J by 2 bases. The CDR3 sequence is CASSLALAGTYNEQFF. CDR3 coding DNA: TGTGCCAGCAGTTTAGCGCTAGCGGGGACCTACAATGAGCAGTTCTTC.